The clone carrying this T cell receptor beta chain was detected ten times or more. This sample also contains other DNA sequences that code for the same CDR3. This record belongs to a study of shared clonotypes between healthy human individuals. The wider study: The study enrolled a couple of women and three men aged 18 to 49.

The V and J ends lost 2 bases and 5 bases respectively, with 6 bases between them. This CDR3 has 12 amino acids. The germline V gene has CDR1 MDHEN and CDR2 SYDVKM. The genomic DNA of each subset was split evenly across several immunoSEQ plates. Original handling: ImmunoSEQ yielded junction-only sequences lacking quality scores, so filtering differed. Libraries were prepared by immunoSEQ multiplex PCR; TCRdb keeps only in-frame clonotypes and omits some of them. V, J and clone size derive from that table, while D and trimming were established from the DNA sequence. The data hold over 2 million clones, with roughly 94% observed a single time.

The source of this sequence is a man aged 18 to 30 in good health. V usage is TRBV28 and J usage is TRBJ1-1; perhaps TRBD1 as D (5 bases). Sequencing was carried out using naive CD4+ T cells sorted from blood. Subset specified: CD45RA+ positively selected. CDR3 loop: CASSLQGTEAFF. CDR3 DNA sequence: TGTGCCAGCAGTTTACAGGGAACTGAAGCTTTCTTT.